Following are 19 T cell receptor beta chains from one sample sequenced in a study of blood T cell repertoires in COVID-19. Repertoires were generated with immunoSEQ multiplex PCR, while TCRdb's copy carries only in-frame clones and drops some. Of more than 85,000 clones in the sample, 80% to 95% were seen once. The sequenced material came from peripheral blood. The origin of the receptors is a woman between 50 and 59 years old with COVID-19, enrolled during active disease.

The chain carries TRBV19 and TRBJ1-2, with TRBD1 as a possible D gene (6 bases). Germline CDR1 LNHDA, CDR2 SQIVND (reference sequence). V lost 9 bases to trimming and J lost 0 bases, with 17 bases between them. This CDR3 has 15 amino acids. DNA for the CDR3: TGTGCCAGCCACATCCAGGGGCGAGCTAACTATGGCTACACCTTC. Translated: CASHIQGRANYGYTF.

This chain links TRBV2 with TRBJ1-5; D is uncertain. CDR3 length: 13 amino acids. Germline loops: CDR1 SNHLY, CDR2 FYNNEI. The V end lost 6 bases, the J end lost 0 bases, and 6 bases lay between the germline ends. CDR3 loop: CASRSDSNQPQHF. The CDR3 coding sequence is TGTGCCAGCAGGTCAGATAGCAATCAGCCCCAGCATTTT.

The rearrangement links TRBV27 to TRBJ2-1; a weak D match, TRBD1 (5 bases). V lost 3 bases and J 3 bases, leaving 6 bases between the germline ends. Germline V gene data show CDR1 as MNHEY and CDR2 as SMNVEV (reference sequence). This CDR3 has 13 residues. The CDR3: CASSFDSYNEQFF. The CDR3 DNA is TGTGCCAGCAGTTTTGACAGCTACAATGAGCAGTTCTTC.

The rearrangement uses TRBV7-9 and TRBJ2-1; 7 nucleotides match TRBD2. The CDR3 runs 15 residues. Losses at the gene ends were 7 bases for V and 4 bases for J; bases not matched to a gene: 10. Germline V gene sequence: CDR1 SEHNR, CDR2 FQNEAQ (reference sequence). The CDR3 reads CASTPSGDLYNEQFF. As DNA, the CDR3 is TGTGCCAGCACCCCAAGCGGGGATCTGTACAATGAGCAGTTCTTC.

The chain couples TRBV6-5 to TRBJ2-1; 13 positions agree with TRBD2. Germline V gene sequence: CDR1 MNHEY, CDR2 SVGAGI. The CDR3 contains 12 residues. The V and J ends lost 11 bases and 12 bases, in that order; junction bases with no gene match: 7. CDR3 nucleotides: TGTGCCTTGGAGAGGACTAGCGGGGGGCAGTTCTTC. It is translated as CALERTSGGQFF.

The chain employs TRBV9 and TRBJ2-1; tentatively, D is TRBD2 (6 bases). CDR3 length: 15 residues. V dropped 0 bases and J dropped 4 bases, with 11 bases sitting between them. Germline lookup yields CDR1 SGDLS and CDR2 YYNGEE. CDR3 in amino acids: CASSVGRGRYNEQFF. CDR3 coding DNA: TGTGCCAGCAGCGTAGGGAGGGGCCGATACAATGAGCAGTTCTTC.

The genes are TRBV27 and TRBJ2-7, with D perhaps matching TRBD1 (6 bases). The V end was cut by 6 bases, the J end by 0 bases, with 15 bases between. The length of the CDR3 is 15 residues. Germline V gene data show CDR1 as MNHEY and CDR2 as SMNVEV (reference sequence). In DNA, the CDR3 is TGTGCCAGCAGCATGGGGGCAGGGAGCTCCTACGAGCAGTACGTC. It specifies CASSMGAGSSYEQYV.

The rearrangement uses TRBV7-8 and TRBJ2-3; TRBD2 agrees at 14 bases. This CDR3 has 19 residues. With 3 bases clipped from V and 0 bases from J, the junction kept 8 bases outside the gene matches. The germline V gene has CDR1 SGHVS and CDR2 FQNEAQ. Here the CDR3 DNA reads TGTGCCAGCAGCTTCGGGACTAGCGGGGGTTCGATTAGCACAGATACGCAGTATTTT. This encodes CASSFGTSGGSISTDTQYF.

The chain uses TRBV28 and TRBJ2-2, with D possibly being TRBD1 (6 bases). V gave up 2 bases and J gave up 3 bases, with 19 bases separating them. The germline V gene has CDR1 MDHEN and CDR2 SYDVKM. There are 18 residues in the CDR3. In DNA form, the CDR3 reads TGTGCCAGCAGTTTACAGGGCTGGGGGACACTATACACCGGGGAGCTGTTTTTT. It yields the protein CASSLQGWGTLYTGELFF.

J is TRBJ1-1 and V is TRBV7-2; maybe TRBD1 (5 bases). Germline V lookup: CDR1 SGHTA, CDR2 FQGNSA. The V end was cut by 2 bases, the J end by 5 bases, with 9 bases between. The CDR3 consists of 13 residues. Written as DNA, the CDR3 is TGTGCCAGCAGCTTAAGGGGAGGAACTGAAGCTTTCTTT. Translation: CASSLRGGTEAFF.

This clone was observed a handful of times. This chain joins TRBV9 and TRBJ1-2; 8 nucleotides agree with TRBD1. The germline V gene has CDR1 SGDLS and CDR2 YYNGEE. V dropped 0 bases and J dropped 5; count of bases not matched to a gene: 12. This CDR3 comprises 17 residues. CDR3 region: CASSVDGTGGGQYGYTF. The CDR3 region has the DNA TGTGCCAGCAGCGTAGACGGGACAGGAGGAGGGCAATATGGCTACACCTTC.

The chain has TRBV5-1 and TRBJ2-2; D ambiguous. Germline-derived CDR1 and CDR2 are SGHRS and YFSETQ. CDR3 size: 15 residues. V lost 2 bases to trimming and J lost 5 bases, with 13 bases between them. Here the CDR3 reads CASSFTSTPTGELFF. In nucleotides, the CDR3 is TGCGCCAGCAGCTTTACCTCGACTCCGACCGGGGAGCTGTTTTTT.

The chain is built from TRBV19 and TRBJ2-1, with 10 bases that match TRBD2. The CDR3 sequence is 14 residues long. The V gene end was trimmed by 2 bases and the J gene end by 6 bases; junction bases not matched to a gene: 1. The V gene's germline CDR1 is LNHDA and CDR2 SQIVND (reference sequence). CDR3 DNA: TGTGCCAGTAGTATAACTAGCGGGGTCAATGAGCAGTTCTTC. This gives the protein CASSITSGVNEQFF.

In the case of this clone: The sample holds other DNA sequences that translate to the same CDR3. The CDR3 DNA sequence: TGTGCCAGCAGTGAAGGGGGGGTCTACGAGCAGTACTTC. Its protein is CASSEGGVYEQYF. The chain employs TRBV2 and TRBJ2-7; tentative D call: TRBD2 (6 bases). With 1 base removed from V and 3 bases from J, the gap between germline ends came to 7 bases. Germline CDR1 reads SNHLY; CDR2 reads FYNNEI. The CDR3 consists of 13 residues.

This rearrangement joins TRBV14 to TRBJ2-3, with D perhaps matching TRBD2 (7 bases). Germline values: CDR1 SGHDN, CDR2 FVKESK. This CDR3 is 19 amino acids long. The ends were cut back, 1 base at V and 3 bases at J, with 23 bases in the middle. CDR3 region: CASSQATWGGRMSTDTQYF. CDR3 coding DNA: TGTGCCAGCAGCCAAGCGACGTGGGGGGGGCGCATGTCAACAGATACGCAGTATTTT.

The chain has TRBV10-3 and TRBJ1-6; D is unclear. Germline V gene data show CDR1 as ENHRY and CDR2 as SYGVKD. The CDR3 has 13 residues. V dropped 3 bases and J dropped 14 bases, with 14 bases sitting between them. The CDR3 is CAISERDQESLHF. In nucleotides, the CDR3 is TGTGCCATCAGTGAAAGAGATCAAGAGTCCCTCCACTTT.

The chain employs TRBV15 and TRBJ2-5, with TRBD2 matching 7 bases. Germline V gives CDR1 LNHNV, CDR2 YYDKDF (reference sequence). The CDR3 contains 15 residues. V dropped 6 bases and J dropped 4; count of bases not matched to a gene: 11. CDR3 in amino acids: CATSEAGVEGETQYF. The CDR3 DNA reads as TGTGCCACCAGTGAGGCGGGGGTGGAGGGAGAGACCCAGTACTTC.

The rearrangement joins TRBV5-1 to TRBJ1-1; 7 bases map to TRBD1. Germline CDR1 reads SGHRS; CDR2 reads YFSETQ. The trim removed 4 bases at V and 0 bases at J, leaving 3 bases unmatched. CDR3 length equals 14 residues. The chain's CDR3 is CASSAGQLNTEAFF. Written as DNA, the CDR3 is TGCGCCAGCAGCGCGGGACAGCTGAACACTGAAGCTTTCTTT.

This clone was detected once. This chain links TRBV24-1 with TRBJ2-3, with 9 bases that match TRBD1. Germline CDR1 reads KGHDR; CDR2 reads SFDVKD. V lost 1 base, J lost 4 bases, and 5 bases stayed unmatched. The CDR3 extends over 16 amino acids. Here the CDR3 DNA reads TGTGCCACCAGTGATTTACGGGACAGGGACCCAGATACGCAGTATTTT. It specifies CATSDLRDRDPDTQYF.